A single sample is the source of the 14 T cell receptor beta chains below, sequenced in a study of persistence of HIV-infected CD4 T cells (dated by TCRdb to the early 2020s). TCRbeta repertoires were sequenced from genomic DNA with the immunoSEQ hsTCRB assay version 4 in survey mode. TCRdb took over this immuneACCESS table, retaining in-frame rearrangements with V and J assigned. Such tables are incomplete; in checked studies, under half of the missing clones stem from an unresolved V gene, and the remainder is unexplained. In this sample the table shows tens of thousands of clones, about four fifths of which occur a single time. Clones ranked in the top ten supply about 3% of the sample. Reading the label with the study, this specimen's treatment or condition is: suppressive antiretroviral therapy. Lysates of CMV-infected fibroblasts at 10 ug/mL were used to stimulate the cells. Nonresponding CD40L-negative CD69-negative CD45RO-high memory CD4+ T cells were sorted as memory populations depleted of antigen-responding cells.

Their recognized antigens are unknown. The sequencing here drew on CD4+ T cells sorted from PBMCs after 18-hour stimulation, taken from a patient who received antiretroviral therapy. The meaning of the sample's cell subset or site label: CD40L-CD69- CD45RO-high memory CD4 T cells not responding to CMV lysate. The receptors here all came from an adult man with HIV who was CMV-seropositive.

V usage is TRBV21-1 and J usage is TRBJ1-2. TRBV21-1 is shown as a pseudogene. This CDR3 region has 15 residues. The CDR3: CASSKKSLRTYGYTF. For the CDR3, the DNA is TGTGCCAGCAGCAAAAAGAGCCTTCGAACCTATGGCTACACCTTC.

This clone was counted a few times. This chain joins TRBV18 and TRBJ1-3; perhaps TRBD1 as D (5 bases). From germline, CDR1 is KGHSH and CDR2 LQKENI. The CDR3 is made up of 15 amino acids. Trimming took 0 bases from V and 5 from J, leaving 11 bases between them. For the CDR3, the DNA is TGTGCCAGCTCACCACCAGGGGTTCCGAGAAACACCATATATTTT. Translated: CASSPPGVPRNTIYF. Based on the CDR3 plus reference TRBV18 and TRBJ1-3, the full variable domain is NAGVMQNPRHLVRRRGQEARLRCSPMKGHSHVYWYRQLPEEGLKFMVYLQKENIIDESGMPKERFSAEFPKEGPSILRIQQVVRGDSAAYFCASSPPGVPRNTIYFGEGSWLTVV.

This chain connects TRBV7-9 to TRBJ1-1; D not resolved. The CDR3 length is 15 residues. Per the germline V gene, CDR1 is SEHNR and CDR2 is FQNEAQ (reference sequence). Trimming cost V 4 bases and J 4 bases, with 16 bases left between them. CDR3 protein: CASSSRRLGPTEAFF. The CDR3 DNA reads TGTGCCAGCAGCTCACGTCGGTTAGGGCCCACTGAAGCTTTCTTT.

V is TRBV6-5 and J is TRBJ2-3; D gene unclear. V was trimmed by 4 bases and J by 6 bases, leaving 5 bases between them. This CDR3 has 11 residues. CDR1 is MNHEY, CDR2 SVGAGI, per germline. CDR3 sequence reads: CASSSLDTQYF. As DNA, the CDR3 is TGTGCCAGCAGTTCCCTGGATACGCAGTATTTT.

The genes are TRBV5-1 and TRBJ2-1; 9 bases are shared with TRBD2. The ends lost 5 bases at V and 7 bases at J; junction bases unmatched: 7. The CDR3 loop spans 14 amino acids. Per germline, CDR1 SGHRS and CDR2 YFSETQ. The CDR3 is CASRRAGGPNEQFF. CDR3 nucleotide sequence: TGCGCCAGCAGGAGAGCGGGGGGCCCTAATGAGCAGTTCTTC.

Note on this clone: The junction departs from germline at one end; a sequencing error may be responsible. This chain links TRBV30 with TRBJ1-2; D perhaps matches TRBD1 (6 bases). The length of the CDR3 is 11 residues. CDR1 is GTSNPN and CDR2 is SVGIG in the germline V gene (reference sequence). This CDR3 reads CAWSVLKDSLF. Here the CDR3 DNA reads TGTGCCTGGAGTGTACTGAAGGACAGCCTCTTC.

The chain couples TRBV27 to TRBJ2-6; the match to TRBD1 covers 7 bases. Germline V lookup: CDR1 MNHEY, CDR2 SMNVEV (reference sequence). V was pared by 6 bases and J by 2 bases, with 16 bases of the junction left unmatched. The CDR3 has 19 amino acids. The CDR3 DNA is TGTGCCAGCAGCAGTTTACGTGGTTCAGGGGGAACTGGGGCCAACGTCCTGACTTTC. It is translated as CASSSLRGSGGTGANVLTF.

This clone occurred a few times. The chain employs TRBV27 and TRBJ1-6; D not resolved. CDR1 is MNHEY, CDR2 SMNVEV, per germline (reference sequence). V lost 6 bases and J 10 bases, leaving 19 bases between the germline ends. The CDR3 runs 15 residues. The chain's CDR3 is CASSPRTARDSPLHF. The CDR3 nucleotides are TGTGCCAGCAGCCCCAGGACCGCGAGAGACTCACCCCTCCACTTT.

The V call is TRBV19, the J call TRBJ1-2; 8 bases align to TRBD1. Germline V CDR1 and CDR2: LNHDA, SQIVND (reference sequence). The CDR3 runs 13 residues. J was trimmed by 6 bases and V by 5 bases; bases with no gene match: 5. CDR3 sequence reads: CASSPDRVHGYTF. CDR3 in DNA: TGTGCCAGTAGTCCGGACAGGGTACATGGCTACACCTTC.

This chain links TRBV27 with TRBJ1-2, with unresolved D. The CDR3 extends over 13 amino acids. V shed 5 bases and J shed 0 bases, with 7 bases lying between them. Per the germline V gene, CDR1 is MNHEY and CDR2 is SMNVEV (reference sequence). This chain's CDR3 is CASSRESNYGYTF. CDR3 sequence (DNA): TGTGCCAGCAGTAGGGAATCTAACTATGGCTACACCTTC.

In its sample, this clone was seen once. This chain uses TRBV20-1 with TRBJ2-7; D remains ambiguous. Trimming left V 4 bases short and J 6 bases short, with 10 bases between. The CDR3 loop spans 11 amino acids. Per germline, CDR1 DFQATT and CDR2 SNEGSKA (reference sequence). The CDR3 DNA is TGCAGTGCTACCTTGTTGATCGAGCAGTACTTC. Translated: CSATLLIEQYF.

The chain employs TRBV18 and TRBJ1-1; the match to TRBD1 covers 8 bases. V lost 6 bases to trimming and J lost 0 bases; unmatched junction nucleotides: 9. CDR1 and CDR2 (germline): KGHSH, LQKENI. The CDR3 loop spans 16 amino acids. In DNA, the CDR3 is TGTGCCAGCTCCCCTACGGGGACAGGCTTGAACACTGAAGCTTTCTTT. Translating gives CASSPTGTGLNTEAFF. Drawing the rest from reference TRBV18 and TRBJ1-1, the complete variable domain is NAGVMQNPRHLVRRRGQEARLRCSPMKGHSHVYWYRQLPEEGLKFMVYLQKENIIDESGMPKERFSAEFPKEGPSILRIQQVVRGDSAAYFCASSPTGTGLNTEAFFGQGTRLTVV.

This clone showed up just a few times. The genes are TRBV29-1 and TRBJ1-5; 9 bases line up with TRBD1. J was trimmed by 7 bases and V by 4 bases; bases with no gene match: 8. The CDR3 contains 14 residues. The germline V gene has CDR1 SQVTM and CDR2 ANQGSEA. The CDR3 DNA follows: TGCAGCGTTGTACCACAGGGGGCAAACCAGCCCCAGCATTTT. Protein: CSVVPQGANQPQHF.

This clone was detected only a few times. This chain connects TRBV4-3 to TRBJ2-4; D remains ambiguous. This CDR3 spans 12 amino acids. V was clipped by 0 bases and J by 13 bases, with 10 bases between them. Looked up from germline, CDR1 is LGHNA and CDR2 is YSLEER. CDR3 nucleotides: TGCGCCAGCAGCCAAGATCGGCGACACCAGTACTTC. This encodes CASSQDRRHQYF.